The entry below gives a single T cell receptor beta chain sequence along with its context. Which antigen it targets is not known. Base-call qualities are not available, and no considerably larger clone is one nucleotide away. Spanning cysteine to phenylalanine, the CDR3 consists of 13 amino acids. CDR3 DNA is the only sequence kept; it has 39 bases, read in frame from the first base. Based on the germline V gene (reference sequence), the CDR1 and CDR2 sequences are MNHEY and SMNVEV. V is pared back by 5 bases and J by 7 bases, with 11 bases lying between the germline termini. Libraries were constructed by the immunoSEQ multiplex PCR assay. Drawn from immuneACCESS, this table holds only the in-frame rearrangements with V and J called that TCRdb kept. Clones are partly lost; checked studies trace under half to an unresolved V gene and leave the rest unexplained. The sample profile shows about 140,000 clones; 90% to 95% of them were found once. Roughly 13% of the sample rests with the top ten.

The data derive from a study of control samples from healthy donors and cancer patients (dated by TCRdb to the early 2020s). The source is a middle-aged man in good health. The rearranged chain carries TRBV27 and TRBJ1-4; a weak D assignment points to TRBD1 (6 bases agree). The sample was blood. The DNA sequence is TGTGCCAGCAGTGGGGGGCGGGGTGAAAAACTGTTTTTT. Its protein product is CASSGGRGEKLFF.